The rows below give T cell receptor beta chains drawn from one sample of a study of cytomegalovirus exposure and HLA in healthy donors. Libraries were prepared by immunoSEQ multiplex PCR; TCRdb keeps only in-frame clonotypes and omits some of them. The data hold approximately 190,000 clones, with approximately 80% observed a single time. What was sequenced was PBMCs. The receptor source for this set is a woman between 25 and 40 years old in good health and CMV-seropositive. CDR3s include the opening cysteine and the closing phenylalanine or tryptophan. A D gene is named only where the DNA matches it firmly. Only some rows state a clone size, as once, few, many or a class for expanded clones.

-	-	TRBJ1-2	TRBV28	CASSGQGWDYGYTF	TGTGCCAGCAGTGGCCAGGGATGGGACTATGGCTACACCTTC
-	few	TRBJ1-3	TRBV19	CASSRGHSGNTIYF	TGTGCCAGTAGTAGAGGCCACTCTGGAAACACCATATATTTT
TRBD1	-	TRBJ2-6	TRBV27	CASRRTGRCGANVLTF	TGTGCCAGCAGAAGGACAGGGCGTTGTGGGGCCAACGTCCTGACTTTC
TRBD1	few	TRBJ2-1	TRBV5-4	CASSLNPGQGYNEQFF	TGTGCCAGCAGCTTGAATCCGGGACAGGGCTACAATGAGCAGTTCTTC
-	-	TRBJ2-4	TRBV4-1	CASSQDGAGLNIQYF	TGCGCCAGCAGCCAAGATGGGGCAGGGCTAAACATTCAGTACTTC
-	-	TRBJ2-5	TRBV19	CASSSGGGRETQYF	TGTGCCAGTAGTTCCGGCGGTGGTCGGGAGACCCAGTACTTC
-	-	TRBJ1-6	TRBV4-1	CASSQDYPLTNSPLHF	TGCGCCAGCAGCCAAGATTATCCCCTAACCAATTCACCCCTCCACTTT
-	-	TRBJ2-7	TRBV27	CASSQSGTYEQYF	TGTGCCAGCAGTCAAAGCGGAACCTACGAGCAGTACTTC
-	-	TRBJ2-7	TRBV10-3	CAISGLPGNEQYF	TGTGCCATCAGTGGCCTTCCAGGGAACGAGCAGTACTTC
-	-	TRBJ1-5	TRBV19	CASSPPGGQPQHF	TGTGCCAGTAGTCCGCCGGGGGGTCAGCCCCAGCATTTT
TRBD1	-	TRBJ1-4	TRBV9	CASSVEVAGGFEKLFF	TGTGCCAGCAGCGTAGAAGTCGCAGGGGGATTTGAAAAACTGTTTTTT
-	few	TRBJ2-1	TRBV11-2	CASSLDRLSNNEQFF	TGTGCCAGCAGCTTAGATAGACTAAGTAACAATGAGCAGTTCTTC
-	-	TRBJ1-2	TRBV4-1	CASSQVGGAGYTF	TGCGCCAGCAGCCAAGTAGGGGGGGCCGGCTACACCTTC
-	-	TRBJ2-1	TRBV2	CASSERGEQFF	TGTGCCAGCAGTGAACGAGGGGAGCAGTTCTTC
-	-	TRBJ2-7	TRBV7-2	CASSFDTYYEQYF	TGTGCCAGCAGCTTCGACACCTACTACGAGCAGTACTTC
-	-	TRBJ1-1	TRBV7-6	CASSNRPGGTEAFF	TGTGCCAGCAGCAACCGTCCGGGGGGGACTGAAGCTTTCTTT
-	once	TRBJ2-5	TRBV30	CAWIHDQETQYF	TGTGCCTGGATACATGATCAAGAGACCCAGTACTTC
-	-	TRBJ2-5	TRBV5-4	CASSSFTRIQETQYF	TGTGCCAGCAGCTCCTTTACTAGAATCCAAGAGACCCAGTACTTC
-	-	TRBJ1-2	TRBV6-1	CASSRGSREGGYTF	TGTGCCAGCAGCAGGGGAAGCAGGGAAGGTGGCTACACCTTC
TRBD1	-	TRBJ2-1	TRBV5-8	CASSLVPGGYNEQFF	TGTGCCAGCAGCTTGGTCCCAGGGGGCTACAATGAGCAGTTCTTC
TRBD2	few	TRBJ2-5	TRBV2	CASSPTSGREETQYF	TGTGCCAGCAGCCCGACTAGCGGGAGGGAAGAGACCCAGTACTTC
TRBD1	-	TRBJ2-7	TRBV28	CASNQAGTGAYEQYF	TGTGCCAGCAATCAAGCCGGGACAGGGGCCTACGAGCAGTACTTC
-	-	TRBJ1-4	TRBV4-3	CASSQVGYRVGEKLFF	TGCGCCAGCAGCCAAGTAGGATACAGGGTAGGGGAAAAACTGTTTTTT
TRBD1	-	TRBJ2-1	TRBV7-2	CASSFGQGYEQFF	TGTGCCAGCAGCTTTGGACAGGGCTATGAGCAGTTCTTC
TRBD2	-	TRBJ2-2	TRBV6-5	CASTVAGVGTGELFF	TGTGCCAGCACCGTAGCGGGAGTCGGCACCGGGGAGCTGTTTTTT
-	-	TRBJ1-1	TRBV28	CASSLVDMNTEAFF	TGTGCCAGCAGTTTAGTAGATATGAACACTGAAGCTTTCTTT
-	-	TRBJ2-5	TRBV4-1	CASSQDRGQGTQYF	TGCGCCAGCAGCCAAGATCGCGGTCAAGGGACCCAGTACTTC
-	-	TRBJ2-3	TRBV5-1	CASSSKRQGITDTQYF	TGCGCCAGCAGCTCCAAACGGCAGGGCATCACAGATACGCAGTATTTT
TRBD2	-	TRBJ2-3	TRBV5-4	CASGGTSTHTQYF	TGTGCCAGCGGTGGGACTAGCACTCATACGCAGTATTTT
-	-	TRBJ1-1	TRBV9	CASSPINAGTEAFF	TGTGCCAGCAGCCCCATCAACGCAGGCACTGAAGCTTTCTTT
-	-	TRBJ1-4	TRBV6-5	CASSGGGGASEKLFF	TGTGCCAGCAGTGGGGGAGGGGGGGCGAGTGAAAAACTGTTTTTT
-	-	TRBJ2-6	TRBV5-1	CASTTGHSSGANVLTF	TGCGCCAGCACAACGGGACATTCCTCTGGGGCCAACGTCCTGACTTTC
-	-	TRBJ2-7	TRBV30	CAWSTGTYEQYF	TGTGCCTGGAGTACAGGGACCTACGAGCAGTACTTC
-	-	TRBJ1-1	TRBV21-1	CASSKEGAPRRGEAFF	TGTGCCAGCAGCAAAGAGGGGGCCCCGAGGCGAGGTGAAGCTTTCTTT
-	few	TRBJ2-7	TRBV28	CASSLSTVYEQYF	TGTGCCAGCAGTTTATCGACAGTCTACGAGCAGTACTTC
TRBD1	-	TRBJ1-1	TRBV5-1	CASRGQILLNTEAFF	TGCGCCAGCAGGGGACAGATACTCTTGAACACTGAAGCTTTCTTT
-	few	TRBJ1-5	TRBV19	CASNLQASNQPQHF	TGTGCCAGTAACCTACAGGCGTCTAATCAGCCCCAGCATTTT
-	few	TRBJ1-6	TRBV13	CASSLATGIRSYNSPLHF	TGTGCCAGCAGCCTTGCCACAGGGATCCGCTCCTATAATTCACCCCTCCACTTT
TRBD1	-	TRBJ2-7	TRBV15	CATSREGQGPYEQYF	TGTGCCACCAGCAGAGAGGGACAGGGACCATACGAGCAGTACTTC
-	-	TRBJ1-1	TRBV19	CASIRGREGVTEAFF	TGTGCCAGTATTAGAGGCAGGGAAGGAGTGACTGAAGCTTTCTTT
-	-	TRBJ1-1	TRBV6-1	CASSPRSSMNTEAFF	TGTGCCAGCAGCCCGCGGAGTTCCATGAACACTGAAGCTTTCTTT
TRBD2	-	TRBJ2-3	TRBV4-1	CASSPPPTSGVDTQYF	TGCGCCAGCAGCCCACCACCCACTAGCGGGGTGGATACGCAGTATTTT